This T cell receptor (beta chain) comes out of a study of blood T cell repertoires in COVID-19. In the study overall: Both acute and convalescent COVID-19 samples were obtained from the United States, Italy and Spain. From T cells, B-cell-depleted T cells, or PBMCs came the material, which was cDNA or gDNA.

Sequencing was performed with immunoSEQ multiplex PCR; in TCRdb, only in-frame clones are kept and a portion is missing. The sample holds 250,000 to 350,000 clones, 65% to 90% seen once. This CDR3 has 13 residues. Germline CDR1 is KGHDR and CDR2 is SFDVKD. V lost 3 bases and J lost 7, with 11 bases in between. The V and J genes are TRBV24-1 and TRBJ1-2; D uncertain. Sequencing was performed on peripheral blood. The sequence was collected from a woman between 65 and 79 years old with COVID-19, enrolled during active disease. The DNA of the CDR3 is TGTGCCACCAGTGATCGTAGTGCCGGTGGCTACACCTTC. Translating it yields CATSDRSAGGYTF.